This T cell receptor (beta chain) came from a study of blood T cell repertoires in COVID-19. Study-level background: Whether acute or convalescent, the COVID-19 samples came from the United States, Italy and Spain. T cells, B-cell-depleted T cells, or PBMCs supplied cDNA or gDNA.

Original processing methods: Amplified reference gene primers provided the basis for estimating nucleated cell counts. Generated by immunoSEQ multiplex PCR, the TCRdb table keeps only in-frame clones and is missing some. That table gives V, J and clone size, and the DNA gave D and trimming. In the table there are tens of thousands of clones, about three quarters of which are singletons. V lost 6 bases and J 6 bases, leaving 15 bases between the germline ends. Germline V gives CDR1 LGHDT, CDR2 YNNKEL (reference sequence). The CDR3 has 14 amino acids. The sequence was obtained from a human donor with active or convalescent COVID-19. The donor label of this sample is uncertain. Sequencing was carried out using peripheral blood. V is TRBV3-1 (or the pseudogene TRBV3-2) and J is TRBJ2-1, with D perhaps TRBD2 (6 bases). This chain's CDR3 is CASRPTRDSNEQFF. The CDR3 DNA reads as TGTGCCAGCAGGCCGACCCGGGACTCCAATGAGCAGTTCTTC.